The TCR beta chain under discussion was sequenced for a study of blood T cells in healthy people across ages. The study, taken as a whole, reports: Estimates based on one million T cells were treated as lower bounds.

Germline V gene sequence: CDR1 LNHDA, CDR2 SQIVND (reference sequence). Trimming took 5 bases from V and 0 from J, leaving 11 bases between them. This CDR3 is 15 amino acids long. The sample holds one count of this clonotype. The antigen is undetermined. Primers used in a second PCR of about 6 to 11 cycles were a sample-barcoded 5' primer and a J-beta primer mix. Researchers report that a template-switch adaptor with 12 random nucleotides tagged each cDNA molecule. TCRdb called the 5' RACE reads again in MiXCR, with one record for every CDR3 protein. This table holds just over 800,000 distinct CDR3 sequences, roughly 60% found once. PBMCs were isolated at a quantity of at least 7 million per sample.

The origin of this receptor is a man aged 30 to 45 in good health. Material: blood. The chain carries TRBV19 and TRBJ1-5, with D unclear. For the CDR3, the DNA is TGTGCCAGTAGTGCAGGAGATTATAGCAATCAGCCCCAGCATTTT. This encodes CASSAGDYSNQPQHF.